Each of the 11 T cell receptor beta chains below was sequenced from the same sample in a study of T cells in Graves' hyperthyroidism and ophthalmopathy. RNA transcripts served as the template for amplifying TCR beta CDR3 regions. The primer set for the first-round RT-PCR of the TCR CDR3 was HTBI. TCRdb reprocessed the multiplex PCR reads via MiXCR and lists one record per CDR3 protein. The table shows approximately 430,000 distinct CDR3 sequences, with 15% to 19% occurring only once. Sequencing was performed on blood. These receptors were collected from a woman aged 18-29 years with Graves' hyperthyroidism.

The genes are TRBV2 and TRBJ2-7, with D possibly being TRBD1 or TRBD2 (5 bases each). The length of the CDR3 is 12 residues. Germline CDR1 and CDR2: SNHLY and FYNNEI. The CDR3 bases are TGTGCTTCGGGCAGGGAGACCTACGAGCAGTACTTC. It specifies CASGRETYEQYF.

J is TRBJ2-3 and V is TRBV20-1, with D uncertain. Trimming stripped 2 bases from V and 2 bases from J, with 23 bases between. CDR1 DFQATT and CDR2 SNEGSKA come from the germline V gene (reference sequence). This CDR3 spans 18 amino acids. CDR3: CSARSRRGVEIFTDTQYF. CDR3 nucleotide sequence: TGCAGTGCTAGATCACGCCGAGGTGTAGAGATTTTCACAGATACGCAGTATTTT.

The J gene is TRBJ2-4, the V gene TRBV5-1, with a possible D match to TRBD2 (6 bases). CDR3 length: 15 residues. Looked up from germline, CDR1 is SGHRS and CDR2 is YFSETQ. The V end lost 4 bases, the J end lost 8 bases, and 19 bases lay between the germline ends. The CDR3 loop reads CASSGAGTPIDIQYF. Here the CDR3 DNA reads TGCGCCAGCAGCGGGGCCGGGACTCCTATAGACATTCAGTACTTC.

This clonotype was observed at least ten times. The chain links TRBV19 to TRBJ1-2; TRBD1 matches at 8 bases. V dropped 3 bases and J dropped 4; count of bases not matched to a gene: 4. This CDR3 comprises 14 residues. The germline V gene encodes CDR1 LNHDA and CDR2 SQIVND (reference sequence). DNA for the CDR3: TGTGCCAGTAGTATCGACAGGGGCCCCTATGGCTACACCTTC. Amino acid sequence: CASSIDRGPYGYTF.

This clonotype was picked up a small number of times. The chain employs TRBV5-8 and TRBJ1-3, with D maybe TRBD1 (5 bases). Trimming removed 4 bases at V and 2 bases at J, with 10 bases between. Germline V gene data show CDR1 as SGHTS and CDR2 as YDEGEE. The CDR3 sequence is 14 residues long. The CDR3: CASSAQGPGNTIYF. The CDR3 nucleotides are TGTGCCAGCAGCGCCCAGGGTCCTGGAAACACCATATATTTT.

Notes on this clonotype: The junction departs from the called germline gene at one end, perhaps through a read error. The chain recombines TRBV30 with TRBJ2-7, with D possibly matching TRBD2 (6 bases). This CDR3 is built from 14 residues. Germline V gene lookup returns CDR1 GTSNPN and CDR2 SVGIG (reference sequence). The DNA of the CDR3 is TGTGCCTGGAGTCTCGCGGGGTGGGCCGGCGAGCAGTGCTTC. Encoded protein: CAWSLAGWAGEQCF.

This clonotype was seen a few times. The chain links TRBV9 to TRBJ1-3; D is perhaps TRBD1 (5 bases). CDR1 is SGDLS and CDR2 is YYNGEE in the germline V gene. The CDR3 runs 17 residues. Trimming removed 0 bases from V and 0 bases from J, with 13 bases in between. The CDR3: CASSVAEGRDSGNTIYF. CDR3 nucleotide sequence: TGTGCCAGCAGCGTAGCTGAGGGCAGGGACTCTGGAAACACCATATATTTT.

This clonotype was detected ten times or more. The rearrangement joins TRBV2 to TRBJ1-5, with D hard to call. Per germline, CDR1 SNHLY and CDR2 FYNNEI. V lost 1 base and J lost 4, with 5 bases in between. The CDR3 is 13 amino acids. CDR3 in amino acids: CASSEGQNQPQHF. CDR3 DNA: TGTGCCAGCAGTGAAGGGCAAAATCAGCCCCAGCATTTT.

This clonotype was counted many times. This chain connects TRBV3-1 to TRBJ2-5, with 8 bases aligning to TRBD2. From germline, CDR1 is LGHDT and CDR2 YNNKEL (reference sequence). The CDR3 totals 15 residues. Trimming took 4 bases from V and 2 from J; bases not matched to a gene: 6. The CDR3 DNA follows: TGTGCCAGCAGCCCCCCCGGGACTAGGCAAGAGACCCAGTACTTC. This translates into CASSPPGTRQETQYF.

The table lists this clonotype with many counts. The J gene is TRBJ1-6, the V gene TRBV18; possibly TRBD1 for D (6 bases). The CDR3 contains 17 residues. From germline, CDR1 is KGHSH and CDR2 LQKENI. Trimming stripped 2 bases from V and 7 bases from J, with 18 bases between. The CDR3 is CASSPSSHRGGNSPLHF. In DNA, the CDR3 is TGTGCCAGCTCACCATCCTCCCATCGGGGGGGCAATTCACCCCTCCACTTT. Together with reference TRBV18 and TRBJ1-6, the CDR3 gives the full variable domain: NAGVMQNPRHLVRRRGQEARLRCSPMKGHSHVYWYRQLPEEGLKFMVYLQKENIIDESGMPKERFSAEFPKEGPSILRIQQVVRGDSAAYFCASSPSSHRGGNSPLHFGNGTRLTVT.

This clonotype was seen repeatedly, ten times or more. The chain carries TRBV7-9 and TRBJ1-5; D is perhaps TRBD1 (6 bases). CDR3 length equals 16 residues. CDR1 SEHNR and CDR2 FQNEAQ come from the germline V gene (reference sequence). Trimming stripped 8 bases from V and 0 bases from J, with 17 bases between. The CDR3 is CASQGPGPPSNQPQHF. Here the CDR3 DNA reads TGTGCCAGCCAGGGGCCGGGCCCTCCTAGCAATCAGCCCCAGCATTTT.